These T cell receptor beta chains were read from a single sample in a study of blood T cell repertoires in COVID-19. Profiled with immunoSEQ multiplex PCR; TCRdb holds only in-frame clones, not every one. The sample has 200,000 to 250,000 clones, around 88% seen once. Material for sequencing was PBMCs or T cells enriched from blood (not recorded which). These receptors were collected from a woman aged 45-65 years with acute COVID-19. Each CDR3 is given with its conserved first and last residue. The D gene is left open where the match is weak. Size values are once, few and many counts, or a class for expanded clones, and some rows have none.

TGTGCCAGCAGCGTAACGGGGAGCTCCTACAATGAGCAGTTCTTC,CASSVTGSSYNEQFF,TRBV9,TRBJ2-1,.,once
TGCAGGCCCTTCGGCAGGGTATGGTTCTTC,CRPFGRVWFF,TRBV20-1,TRBJ2-1,.,.
TGTGCCAGCAGTTTTGGGGGCGCAAACTATGGCTACACCTTC,CASSFGGANYGYTF,TRBV27,TRBJ1-2,.,few
TGTGCCACCAGTGCTAGCAGCTACACCGGGGAGCTGTTTTTT,CATSASSYTGELFF,TRBV24-1,TRBJ2-2,.,.
TGTGCCAGCAGTTACTCCGCAGGGGGCTCCTACGAGCAGTACTTC,CASSYSAGGSYEQYF,TRBV6-5,TRBJ2-7,TRBD1,few
TGCGCCAGCAGCCAAGAACTGAGAGTTCGGACTAATGAAAAACTGTTTTTT,CASSQELRVRTNEKLFF,TRBV4-1,TRBJ1-4,.,.
TGCGCCAGCAGCCTCCGGGAGAGCGGGGTTTACAATGAGCAGTTCTTC,CASSLRESGVYNEQFF,TRBV4-1,TRBJ2-1,TRBD2,once
TGTGCCAGCAGTAAAGGGGTGCGTGGCGATCGGCCCCAGCATTTT,CASSKGVRGDRPQHF,TRBV27,TRBJ1-5,.,.
TGTGCTAGTGGTTTCCCATCCGGGACAGGGAACACTGAAGCTTTCTTT,CASGFPSGTGNTEAFF,TRBV12-5,TRBJ1-1,TRBD1,.
TGCGCCAGCAGCCCTAACCTTAGCGGAGTAAGCTACAATGAGCAGTTCTTC,CASSPNLSGVSYNEQFF,TRBV5-1,TRBJ2-1,.,few
TGTGCCAGCAGCGACCGGGACAGTCAGTCACCCCTCCACTTT,CASSDRDSQSPLHF,TRBV7-2,TRBJ1-6,TRBD1,.
TGTGCCAGCAGTATTACCGGGACAGGGTATGAAAAACTGTTTTTT,CASSITGTGYEKLFF,TRBV28,TRBJ1-4,TRBD1,.
TGTGCCAGCAGCTTACGGACAGGATCGACTAATGAAAAACTGTTTTTT,CASSLRTGSTNEKLFF,TRBV7-8,TRBJ1-4,TRBD1,.
TGTGCCAGCAGTTACTCGCTAGCGGGAGGCACTGAGCAGTTCTTC,CASSYSLAGGTEQFF,TRBV6-6,TRBJ2-1,TRBD2,.
TGCGCCAGCAGCCAAGAAGGGGGGGTAAAGTCACCCCTCCACTTT,CASSQEGGVKSPLHF,TRBV4-1,TRBJ1-6,.,few
TGTGCCAGCAGTCCCGGGACTAGCGGGAGGGTCCGATACAATGAGCAGTTCTTC,CASSPGTSGRVRYNEQFF,TRBV28,TRBJ2-1,TRBD2,few
TGTGCCAGTAGTACAGGGGGCTCTGGGGCCAACGTCCTGACTTTC,CASSTGGSGANVLTF,TRBV19,TRBJ2-6,TRBD1,.
TGTGCCAGCAGCCAAGATCTTCTGGGAGAGGAGACCCAGTACTTC,CASSQDLLGEETQYF,TRBV4-2,TRBJ2-5,.,.
TGCAGCGTTGAGAGCAGGGGGCTCGACGAGCAGTACTTC,CSVESRGLDEQYF,TRBV29-1,TRBJ2-7,TRBD1,once
TGTGCCACCAGCAGAGATCGGACAGGGGAACGCAATGAGCAGTTCTTC,CATSRDRTGERNEQFF,TRBV15,TRBJ2-1,TRBD1,.
TGTGCCAGCGACAGGGGGCAAGGATCACCCCTCCACTTT,CASDRGQGSPLHF,TRBV7-9,TRBJ1-6,TRBD1,.
TGCGCCAGCAGCCCCCCCGGAGGGGGCGCAGGAAACACCATATATTTT,CASSPPGGGAGNTIYF,TRBV4-3,TRBJ1-3,TRBD1,.
TGTGCCAGCAGCAATAGTCTAGCGGGAGGGCGAAACGAGCAGTACTTC,CASSNSLAGGRNEQYF,TRBV21-1,TRBJ2-7,.,once
TGTGCCAGCAGCTTGGCGGGTAAAACCTACGAGCAGTACTTC,CASSLAGKTYEQYF,TRBV5-4,TRBJ2-7,.,.
TGTGCCAGCAGGGAGGGGAGGAATTCACCCCTCCACTTT,CASREGRNSPLHF,TRBV6-5,TRBJ1-6,.,.
TGTGCCAGCAGTTTCCGCGGGAGAAGCACAGATACGCAGTATTTT,CASSFRGRSTDTQYF,TRBV28,TRBJ2-3,TRBD2,.
TGTGCCAGCAGTGTCGAGACAGTCAATCAGCCCCAGCATTTT,CASSVETVNQPQHF,TRBV2,TRBJ1-5,.,.
TGTGCCAGCAGCTTAGCAGGGGTCCCAGATACGCAGTATTTT,CASSLAGVPDTQYF,TRBV7-2,TRBJ2-3,.,.
TGTGCCAGCAGTTACCTTGGGACAGGGGGCTACGAGCAGTACTTC,CASSYLGTGGYEQYF,TRBV6-2/TRBV6-3,TRBJ2-7,TRBD1,few
TGTGCCAGCAGTTCCCCCGCGATGAACACTGAAGCTTTCTTT,CASSSPAMNTEAFF,TRBV28,TRBJ1-1,.,.
TGCAGCGTCGAAGAGATGGACAGCACCCGTAACTATGGCTACACCTTC,CSVEEMDSTRNYGYTF,TRBV29-1,TRBJ1-2,.,.
TGTGCCTGGAGTGGAGGGGGGGCTGGCTACACCTTC,CAWSGGGAGYTF,TRBV30,TRBJ1-2,.,.
TGTGCCTGTACAGGGGACGACGGTCAGCCCCAGCATTTT,CACTGDDGQPQHF,TRBV30,TRBJ1-5,TRBD1,.
TGTGCCAGCTTCTCTTATGGTGACAGCAACTCTGGGGCCAACGTCCTGACTTTC,CASFSYGDSNSGANVLTF,TRBV2,TRBJ2-6,.,.
TGTGCCAGCAGTCTCCCCGGAGCTAGCGGAGACGAGCAGTACTTC,CASSLPGASGDEQYF,TRBV6-2/TRBV6-3,TRBJ2-7,TRBD2,.
TGTGCCAGCAGGGAAGGGGGTGAAGCTTTCTTT,CASREGGEAFF,TRBV28,TRBJ1-1,.,.
TGTGCCAGCAGCTTTGATCAGGGATCCTTCTACGAGCAGTACTTC,CASSFDQGSFYEQYF,TRBV7-2,TRBJ2-7,.,few
TGTGCCAGCAGCGAGACAGGGGGTGGTAATTCACCCCTCCACTTT,CASSETGGGNSPLHF,TRBV7-3,TRBJ1-6,TRBD1,few
TGTGCCAGCAGAGGACTAGCGGTACGCTCCTACGAGCAGTACTTC,CASRGLAVRSYEQYF,TRBV6-5,TRBJ2-7,TRBD2,.
TGTGCCAGCACCCTACAAGCGGGAGAAGTTTACGAGCAGTACTTC,CASTLQAGEVYEQYF,TRBV27,TRBJ2-7,TRBD2,.
TGTGCCAGCAGCCCGGGCGGGAAAACCAACTACGAGCAGTACTTC,CASSPGGKTNYEQYF,TRBV3-1/TRBV3-2,TRBJ2-7,.,.
TGTGCCAGCAGTTTATGGGGGGACAACAGCGGGAGCCGCTCCGAGCAGTACTTC,CASSLWGDNSGSRSEQYF,TRBV28,TRBJ2-7,TRBD2,.
TGCGCCAGCAGCTTGCTCGGACAGCTCAATAGCGAGCAGTACTTC,CASSLLGQLNSEQYF,TRBV5-1,TRBJ2-7,.,few
TGTGCCAGCAGCCCGACAGGGCACGGGTCACCCCTCCACTTT,CASSPTGHGSPLHF,TRBV7-3,TRBJ1-6,TRBD1,once
TGTGCCAGCAGTTACTCGATTGGTGAGAATCAGCCCCAGCATTTT,CASSYSIGENQPQHF,TRBV6-5,TRBJ1-5,.,.
TGTGCCAGCAGCGGGACAGGGGGCAACTATGGCTACACCTTC,CASSGTGGNYGYTF,TRBV6-5,TRBJ1-2,TRBD1,.
TGCGCCAGCAGCCAAGTTATTGGCTCCGAGGGCGCAGATACGCAGTATTTT,CASSQVIGSEGADTQYF,TRBV4-1,TRBJ2-3,.,.
TGTGCCAGCAGTTCCAACAGGGTTCGTGGCTACACCTTC,CASSSNRVRGYTF,TRBV12-3/TRBV12-4,TRBJ1-2,.,.
TGTGCCAGCAGTTTACCAGGGGTCTATGGCTACACCTTC,CASSLPGVYGYTF,TRBV12-3/TRBV12-4,TRBJ1-2,.,.
TGTGCCAGCAGTTTATGGGACAGGGGCAATCAGCCCCAGCATTTT,CASSLWDRGNQPQHF,TRBV28,TRBJ1-5,TRBD1,.
TGTGCCAGCAGTCGAAGCCCTACGGAGACCCAGTACTTC,CASSRSPTETQYF,TRBV12-3/TRBV12-4,TRBJ2-5,.,.
TGTGCCACACAGGACAGGGCAGCTAACTATGGCTACACCTTC,CATQDRAANYGYTF,TRBV24-1,TRBJ1-2,TRBD1,.
TGTGCCAGCAGCTTCGGGAGGAATCAGCCCCAGCATTTT,CASSFGRNQPQHF,TRBV7-8,TRBJ1-5,.,few
TGTGCCAGCACCGTGCCGGGACAGGGAGGTGGCTACACCTTC,CASTVPGQGGGYTF,TRBV5-4,TRBJ1-2,TRBD1,.
TGTGCCAGCCAAAGGGGCGCCTACGAGCAGTACTTC,CASQRGAYEQYF,TRBV6-5,TRBJ2-7,.,.
TGTGCCAGCAGTTTTTTACCGACTAGCATGGACACCGGGGAGCTGTTTTTT,CASSFLPTSMDTGELFF,TRBV7-7,TRBJ2-2,TRBD2,.